This T cell receptor beta chain stems from a study of cytomegalovirus exposure and HLA in healthy donors. The PCR used 60 Vbeta and 13 Jbeta primers. The repertoire was sequenced with immunoSEQ multiplex PCR; TCRdb's copy has only in-frame clones and lacks some. This table holds 150,000 to 200,000 clones, around 80% found once. The sequenced material came from PBMCs. The TCR comes from a woman aged 25-40 years in good health and CMV-seropositive.

The CDR3 here is CASSLNSGQGAAYGYTF. The CDR3 nucleotides read TGTGCCAGCAGCTTAAACTCGGGACAGGGGGCAGCCTATGGCTACACCTTC. This chain joins TRBV11-3 and TRBJ1-2; TRBD1 matches at 12 bases. The J segment lost 4 bases and the V segment lost 2 bases, leaving 8 bases of the junction unmatched. The CDR3 is 17 amino acids. Germline lookup yields CDR1 SGHNT and CDR2 YENEEA.